A selection of T cell receptor beta chains follows, all from one sample in a study of blood T cell repertoires in COVID-19. Profiled with immunoSEQ multiplex PCR; TCRdb holds only in-frame clones, not every one. Of roughly 80,000 clones listed, 80% to 90% are singletons. The source material was peripheral blood. These receptors were obtained from a man at least 80 years old in a cohort sampled during active COVID-19. CDR3s include the opening cysteine and the closing phenylalanine or tryptophan. D genes are given only for firm matches. Clone size is shown for a subset of rows, as once, few, many or a class of expanded clone.

j_gene	abundance	v_gene	d_gene	CDR3aa	CDR3nt
TRBJ1-5	once	TRBV7-2	-	CASSPRGGWGNQPQHF	TGTGCCAGCAGCCCGCGGGGGGGCTGGGGCAATCAGCCCCAGCATTTT
TRBJ1-2	-	TRBV5-6	TRBD1	CASSAAGQGFGYTF	TGTGCCAGCAGCGCTGCGGGACAGGGGTTTGGCTACACCTTC
TRBJ2-1	-	TRBV9	TRBD2	CASRFSGGAYNEQFF	TGTGCCAGCAGATTTAGCGGGGGGGCCTACAATGAGCAGTTCTTC
TRBJ1-4	-	TRBV6-1	TRBD1	CASSEGGWGTGDEKLFF	TGTGCCAGCAGTGAAGGAGGGTGGGGGACAGGGGATGAAAAACTGTTTTTT
TRBJ2-1	-	TRBV7-6	TRBD2	CASSKIVAGGSSYNEQFF	TGTGCCAGCAGCAAGATAGTAGCGGGGGGGAGCTCCTACAATGAGCAGTTCTTC
TRBJ2-3	-	TRBV12-5	-	CASGLGRSDTQYF	TGTGCTAGTGGTTTGGGCCGGTCAGATACGCAGTATTTT
TRBJ2-3	-	TRBV7-2	-	CASSLSGDTQYF	TGTGCCAGCAGCTTATCAGGAGATACGCAGTATTTT
TRBJ2-6	-	TRBV28	-	CASSLWNGAGANVLTF	TGTGCCAGCAGTTTATGGAACGGAGCTGGGGCCAACGTCCTGACTTTC
TRBJ2-5	few	TRBV28	TRBD2	CASSLSGTSLQETQYF	TGTGCCAGCAGTTTATCTGGGACTAGCCTTCAAGAGACCCAGTACTTC
TRBJ1-2	-	TRBV27	TRBD1	CASSAFSTGTSGGYTF	TGTGCCAGCAGCGCCTTCTCGACAGGGACCTCGGGTGGCTACACCTTC
TRBJ2-1	-	TRBV4-1	-	CASSQDVQGNEQFF	TGCGCCAGCAGCCAAGACGTGCAGGGGAATGAGCAGTTCTTC